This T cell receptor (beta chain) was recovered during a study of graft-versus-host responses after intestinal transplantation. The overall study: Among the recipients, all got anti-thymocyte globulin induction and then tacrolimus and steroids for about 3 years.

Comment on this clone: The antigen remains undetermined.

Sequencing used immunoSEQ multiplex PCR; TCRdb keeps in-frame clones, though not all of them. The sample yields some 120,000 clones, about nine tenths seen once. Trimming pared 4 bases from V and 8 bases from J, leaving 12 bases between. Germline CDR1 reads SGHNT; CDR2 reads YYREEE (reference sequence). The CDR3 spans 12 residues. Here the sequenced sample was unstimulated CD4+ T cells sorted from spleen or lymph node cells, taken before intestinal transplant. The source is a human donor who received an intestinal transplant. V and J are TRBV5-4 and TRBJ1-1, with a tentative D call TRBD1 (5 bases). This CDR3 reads CASSKLSGEAFF. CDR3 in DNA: TGTGCCAGCAGCAAGCTCTCAGGGGAAGCTTTCTTT.